This passage covers 8 T cell receptor beta chains from one sample sequenced in a study of blood T cell repertoires in COVID-19. Profiled with immunoSEQ multiplex PCR; TCRdb holds only in-frame clones, not every one. The sample lists about 37,000 clones; roughly 90% were seen once. Sequencing input: peripheral blood. The receptors here all came from a man in his 60s with active COVID-19.

This chain links TRBV5-6 with TRBJ2-3, with D possibly matching TRBD2 (6 bases). This CDR3 spans 14 amino acids. CDR1 and CDR2 (germline): SGHDT, YYEEEE. V was cut by 4 bases and J by 3 bases, with 12 bases left in between. The CDR3 coding sequence is TGTGCCAGCAGCAAAATTAGCGGAACAGATACGCAGTATTTT. Amino acids: CASSKISGTDTQYF. Supplemented by reference TRBV5-6 and TRBJ2-3, the full variable domain reads DAGVTQSPTHLIKTRGQQVTLRCSPKSGHDTVSWYQQALGQGPQFIFQYYEEEERQRGNFPDRFSGHQFPNYSSELNVNALLLGDSALYLCASSKISGTDTQYFGPGTRLTVL.

The V call is TRBV5-4, the J call TRBJ1-2, with D maybe TRBD1 (6 bases). The CDR3 runs 14 residues. V lost 3 bases to trimming and J lost 3 bases, with 12 bases between them. In germline, CDR1 is SGHNT, CDR2 YYREEE (reference sequence). The CDR3 region has the DNA TGTGCCAGCAGCTCGGGGGGCCGAGACTATGGCTACACCTTC. It is translated as CASSSGGRDYGYTF.

V usage is TRBV7-6 and J usage is TRBJ2-1, with TRBD1 identical over 8 bases. The CDR3 is 17 amino acids. Trimming took 2 bases from V and 6 from J; bases not matched to a gene: 12. Looked up from germline, CDR1 is SGHVS and CDR2 is FNYEAQ. In DNA form, the CDR3 reads TGTGCCAGCAGCTTAAGTGCAGGGGGCGGCCTGGGCAATGAGCAGTTCTTC. It yields the protein CASSLSAGGGLGNEQFF.

The CDR3 region is CAISRSDGGYTF. CDR3 nucleotide sequence: TGTGCCATCAGTCGGAGTGACGGTGGCTACACCTTC. This chain joins TRBV10-3 and TRBJ1-2; D is unresolved. Germline CDR1 is ENHRY and CDR2 is SYGVKD. The V and J ends lost 5 bases and 7 bases respectively, with 11 bases between them. The CDR3 sequence is 12 residues long.

The chain carries TRBV9 and TRBJ1-6, with D perhaps matching TRBD1 (6 bases). The germline V and J ends were trimmed by 3 bases and 8 bases, with 18 bases remaining between them. The germline V gene encodes CDR1 SGDLS and CDR2 YYNGEE. The CDR3 runs 16 residues. This CDR3 reads CASSAHDRPHDSPLHF. CDR3 nucleotides: TGTGCCAGCAGCGCCCATGACAGGCCCCACGATTCACCCCTCCACTTT. The complete variable domain, with remaining parts taken from reference TRBV9 and TRBJ1-6, reads DSGVTQTPKHLITATGQRVTLRCSPRSGDLSVYWYQQSLDQGLQFLIQYYNGEERAKGNILERFSAQQFPDLHSELNLSSLELGDSALYFCASSAHDRPHDSPLHFGNGTRLTVT.

The chain has TRBV9 and TRBJ2-5, with a possible D match to TRBD2 (7 bases). Germline V gene lookup returns CDR1 SGDLS and CDR2 YYNGEE. Trimming took off 3 bases at V and 4 bases at J, with 19 bases between the two ends. The CDR3 totals 16 residues. CDR3 loop: CASSEGGASVLETQYF. The CDR3 DNA is TGTGCCAGCAGCGAGGGGGGGGCCTCTGTTTTAGAGACCCAGTACTTC.

V and J are TRBV23-1 and TRBJ2-1; the D gene is possibly TRBD1 (5 bases). TRBV23-1 is assigned to the ORF class and has an uncertain function. This CDR3 is 16 amino acids long. V was pared by 3 bases and J by 6 bases, with 18 bases between. The CDR3 nucleotides are TGCGCCAGCAGTCACCCCATCCTGCAAGGGGTCAATGAGCAGTTCTTC. Protein: CASSHPILQGVNEQFF.

The V call is TRBV7-9, the J call TRBJ2-3; D is possibly TRBD1 (6 bases). The V and J ends lost 4 bases and 3 bases respectively, with 14 bases between them. The CDR3 runs 15 residues. Germline CDR1 SEHNR, CDR2 FQNEAQ (reference sequence). The CDR3 DNA sequence: TGTGCCAGCAGCTCTCTACAGGGATCGACAGATACGCAGTATTTT. Protein sequence: CASSSLQGSTDTQYF.